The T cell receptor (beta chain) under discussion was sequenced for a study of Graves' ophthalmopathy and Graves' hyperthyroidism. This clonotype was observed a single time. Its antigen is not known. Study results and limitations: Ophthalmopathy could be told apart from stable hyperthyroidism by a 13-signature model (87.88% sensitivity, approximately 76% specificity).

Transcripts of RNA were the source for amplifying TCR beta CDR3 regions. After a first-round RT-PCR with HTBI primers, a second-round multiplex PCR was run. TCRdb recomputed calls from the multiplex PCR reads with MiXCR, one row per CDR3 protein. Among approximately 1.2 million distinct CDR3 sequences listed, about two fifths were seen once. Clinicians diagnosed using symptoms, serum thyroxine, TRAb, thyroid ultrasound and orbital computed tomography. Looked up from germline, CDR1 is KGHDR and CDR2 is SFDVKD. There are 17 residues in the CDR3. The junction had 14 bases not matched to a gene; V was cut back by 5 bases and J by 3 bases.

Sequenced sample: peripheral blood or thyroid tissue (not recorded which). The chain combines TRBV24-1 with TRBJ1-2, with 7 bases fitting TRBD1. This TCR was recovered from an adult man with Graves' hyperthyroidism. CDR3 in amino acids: CATSARETGRVDYGYTF. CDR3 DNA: TGTGCCACCAGTGCTAGAGAGACAGGGAGGGTTGACTATGGCTACACCTTC.